Below, 15 T cell receptor beta chains from the same sample are listed, as sequenced in a study of T cell responses to AZD1222 COVID-19 vaccine. Data came from immunoSEQ multiplex PCR; TCRdb stores just in-frame clones and leaves some out. The repertoire holds tens of thousands of clones, roughly 87% seen once, with 3.5% to 4% in the top ten. The sample was peripheral blood, taken on day 0 of AZD1222 vaccination. These receptors all stem from an adult in good health.

The chain combines TRBV19 with TRBJ2-1; TRBD1 matches 7 bases. V lost 4 bases, J lost 7 bases, and 4 bases stayed unmatched. CDR3 length: 13 amino acids. CDR1 LNHDA and CDR2 SQIVND come from the germline V gene (reference sequence). For the CDR3, the DNA is TGTGCCAGTAGTAGGGGCAGGGGGAATGAGCAGTTCTTC. Translated, it gives CASSRGRGNEQFF.

The chain combines TRBV9 with TRBJ2-7, with a tentative D call TRBD2 (6 bases). Germline V gene sequence: CDR1 SGDLS, CDR2 YYNGEE. The CDR3 is 15 amino acids. V gave up 4 bases and J gave up 2 bases, with 16 bases separating them. The CDR3 loop is CASSPSGTATYEQYF. The DNA of the CDR3 is TGTGCCAGCAGCCCGTCCGGGACTGCTACCTACGAGCAGTACTTC.

The chain recombines TRBV7-2 with TRBJ2-3; D might be TRBD1 (6 bases). Germline assignment: CDR1 SGHTA and CDR2 FQGNSA. Trimming pared 0 bases from V and 3 bases from J, leaving 7 bases between. This CDR3 is 14 amino acids long. This chain's CDR3 is CASSLAGQTDTQYF. The CDR3 DNA reads as TGTGCCAGCAGCTTAGCCGGACAGACAGATACGCAGTATTTT.

In DNA, the CDR3 is TGTGCTAGTGGTTTGAATGGGGACAATCAGCCCCAGCATTTT. Translated, it gives CASGLNGDNQPQHF. The genes are TRBV12-5 and TRBJ1-5; no clear D. CDR1 LGHNT and CDR2 FRNRAP come from the germline V gene. V lost 2 bases, J lost 3 bases, and 8 bases lay in between. This CDR3 contains 14 residues. Together with reference TRBV12-5 and TRBJ1-5, the CDR3 gives the full variable domain: DARVTQTPRHKVTEMGQEVTMRCQPILGHNTVFWYRQTMMQGLELLAYFRNRAPLDDSGMPKDRFSAEMPDATLATLKIQPSEPRDSAVYFCASGLNGDNQPQHFGDGTRLSIL.

In this sample, this clone turned up once. The chain has TRBV2 and TRBJ2-1, with 13 bases matching TRBD2. Germline trimming cut 6 bases from V and 11 bases from J; bases unmatched to any gene: 4. This CDR3 spans 13 amino acids. The V gene's germline CDR1 is SNHLY and CDR2 FYNNEI. The DNA for the CDR3 is TGTGCCAGCAGCGGACTAGCGGGGGATCAGCAGTTCTTC. This codes for CASSGLAGDQQFF. Based on the CDR3 plus reference TRBV2 and TRBJ2-1, the full variable domain is EPEVTQTPSHQVTQMGQEVILRCVPISNHLYFYWYRQILGQKVEFLVSFYNNEISEKSEIFDDQFSVERPDGSNFTLKIRSTKLEDSAMYFCASSGLAGDQQFFGPGTRLTVL.

The chain uses TRBV9 and TRBJ1-5; possible D gene TRBD1, 6 bases. V was trimmed by 0 bases and J by 9 bases, leaving 7 bases between them. Germline values: CDR1 SGDLS, CDR2 YYNGEE. CDR3 length equals 12 residues. The CDR3 is CASSVEGGPQHF. The CDR3 DNA is TGTGCCAGCAGCGTAGAGGGGGGGCCCCAGCATTTT.

The chain is built from TRBV19 and TRBJ1-1; perhaps TRBD1 as D (5 bases). With 7 bases removed from V and 6 bases from J, the gap between germline ends came to 18 bases. This CDR3 region has 14 residues. Germline loops: CDR1 LNHDA, CDR2 SQIVND (reference sequence). CDR3 bases: TGTGCCAGTACCCCGGGACGAAGGGGCCCTGAAGCTTTCTTT. Translating gives CASTPGRRGPEAFF.

The chain recombines TRBV6-5 with TRBJ1-2, with 7 positions matching TRBD1. Germline lookup yields CDR1 MNHEY and CDR2 SVGAGI. The CDR3 is 14 amino acids. Trimming took 2 bases from V and 5 from J; bases not matched to a gene: 5. This chain's CDR3 is CASSYGSGGYGYTF. Written as DNA, the CDR3 is TGTGCCAGCAGTTACGGCTCAGGGGGGTATGGCTACACCTTC.

The chain carries TRBV3-1 (or the pseudogene TRBV3-2) and TRBJ1-2, with unresolved D. This CDR3 contains 15 residues. Germline V CDR1 and CDR2: LGHDT, YNNKEL (reference sequence). With 0 bases removed from V and 4 bases from J, the gap between germline ends came to 12 bases. DNA of the CDR3: TGTGCCAGCAGCCAAGACGGGCAGGTTACCTATGGCTACACCTTC. This translates into CASSQDGQVTYGYTF.

V and J are TRBV6-1 and TRBJ1-1; the D is unclear. The CDR3 runs to 12 residues. Trimming took 1 base from V and 5 from J, leaving 5 bases between them. The germline CDR1 and CDR2 sequences are MNHNS and SASEGT. CDR3 protein: CASSEGWTEAFF. The CDR3 DNA sequence: TGTGCCAGCAGTGAAGGGTGGACTGAAGCTTTCTTT.

The gene calls are TRBV6-5 and TRBJ1-6; no clear D. Germline CDR1 reads MNHEY; CDR2 reads SVGAGI. The CDR3 has 16 amino acids. The germline V and J ends were trimmed by 4 bases and 7 bases, with 17 bases remaining between them. CDR3 region: CASSFSLALKNSPLHF. CDR3 coding DNA: TGTGCCAGCAGTTTCTCCCTAGCCTTGAAGAATTCACCCCTCCACTTT.

The chain employs TRBV28 and TRBJ1-5; D is uncertain. Germline CDR1 and CDR2: MDHEN and SYDVKM. This CDR3 has 13 residues. The V end was cut by 6 bases, the J end by 2 bases, with 8 bases between. CDR3 residues: CASRGPGNQPQHF. As DNA, the CDR3 is TGTGCCAGCAGGGGTCCGGGCAATCAGCCCCAGCATTTT. Together with reference TRBV28 and TRBJ1-5, the CDR3 gives the full variable domain: DVKVTQSSRYLVKRTGEKVFLECVQDMDHENMFWYRQDPGLGLRLIYFSYDVKMKEKGDIPEGYSVSREKKERFSLILESASTNQTSMYLCASRGPGNQPQHFGDGTRLSIL.

The V and J genes are TRBV5-1 and TRBJ2-2; the D is unclear. Germline V lookup: CDR1 SGHRS, CDR2 YFSETQ. Trimming pared 4 bases from V and 5 bases from J, leaving 12 bases between. This CDR3 has 14 amino acids. The CDR3 loop is CASSATSGTGELFF. The CDR3 coding sequence is TGCGCCAGCAGCGCAACTTCGGGTACCGGGGAGCTGTTTTTT.

The rearrangement uses TRBV28 and TRBJ1-3, with TRBD1 matching 7 bases. V lost 6 bases, J lost 4 bases, and 6 bases stayed unmatched. Germline V gene lookup returns CDR1 MDHEN and CDR2 SYDVKM. The CDR3 has 14 residues. CDR3 bases: TGTGCCAGCAGCACCGGGACAGCCGGAAACACCATATATTTT. Its protein is CASSTGTAGNTIYF.

The V and J genes are TRBV5-4 and TRBJ2-7; 12 bases agree with TRBD1. This CDR3 spans 16 amino acids. Germline CDR1 reads SGHNT; CDR2 reads YYREEE (reference sequence). With V trimmed by 4 bases and J by 0 bases, 5 bases remained unmatched. In DNA form, the CDR3 reads TGTGCCAGCAGCGCGGGACAGGGGGCTACCTCCTACGAGCAGTACTTC. Amino acid sequence: CASSAGQGATSYEQYF.